What follows describes a single T cell receptor beta chain. These data come from a study of blood T cell repertoires in COVID-19. As for the study in general: Sources were T cells, B-cell-depleted T cells, or PBMCs; the material itself was cDNA or gDNA.

This table comes from immunoSEQ multiplex PCR, and its TCRdb copy is limited to in-frame clones, with some not included. Of approximately 380,000 clones listed, around 89% are singletons. The length of the CDR3 is 14 residues. V was pared by 7 bases and J by 0 bases, with 10 bases between. The germline CDR1 and CDR2 sequences are MNHEY and SMNVEV (reference sequence). The chain couples TRBV27 to TRBJ2-1; no firm D call. The sequenced sample consisted of PBMCs or T cells enriched from blood (not recorded which). This TCR was recovered from a young woman who had recovered from COVID-19. CDR3 region: CASTPFSSYNEQFF. CDR3 nucleotides: TGTGCCAGCACCCCGTTCAGCTCCTACAATGAGCAGTTCTTC.